This paragraph reports one TCR beta chain. Its specificity is unknown. V shed 6 bases and J 0 bases; nucleotides not matched to a gene: 7. This CDR3 comprises 16 residues. Germline CDR1 reads SGHRS; CDR2 reads YFSETQ. The PCR ran on 60 Vbeta and 13 Jbeta primers. Sequencing was performed with immunoSEQ multiplex PCR; in TCRdb, only in-frame clones are kept and a portion is missing. The data hold around 85,000 clones, with about four fifths observed a single time. This sample was taken from a study of cytomegalovirus exposure and HLA in healthy donors. Findings of the study overall: Being indistinguishable, some V segments were excluded, TRBV6-2 and TRBV6-3 among them. Later analysis identified about 18,000 TCR beta sequences associated with HLA alleles, using a false discovery rate threshold of 0.05.

Sequencing input: PBMCs. The source is a man in his 60s in good health and CMV-seronegative. The V call is TRBV5-1, the J call TRBJ2-3; 10 nucleotides align to TRBD2. In nucleotides, the CDR3 is TGCGCCAGCACCTTACAACTAGCGGGGAGCACAGATACGCAGTATTTT. Translation: CASTLQLAGSTDTQYF.